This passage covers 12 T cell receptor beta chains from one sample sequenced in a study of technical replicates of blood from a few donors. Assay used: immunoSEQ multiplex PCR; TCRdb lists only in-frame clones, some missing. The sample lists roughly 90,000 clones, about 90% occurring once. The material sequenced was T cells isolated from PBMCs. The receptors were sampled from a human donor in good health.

This CDR3 is CASSLVRSSYEQYF. The DNA of the CDR3 is TGTGCCAGCAGCTTAGTCCGTTCCTCCTACGAGCAGTACTTC. V gene TRBV7-9 combines with J gene TRBJ2-7; D call uncertain. The germline V gene has CDR1 SEHNR and CDR2 FQNEAQ (reference sequence). The V end was cut by 1 base, the J end by 0 bases, with 7 bases between. The CDR3 contains 14 residues.

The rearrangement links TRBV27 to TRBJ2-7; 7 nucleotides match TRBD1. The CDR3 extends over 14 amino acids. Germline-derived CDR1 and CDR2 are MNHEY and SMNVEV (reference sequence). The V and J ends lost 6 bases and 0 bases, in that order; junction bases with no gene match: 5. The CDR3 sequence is CASRFGTDSYEQYF. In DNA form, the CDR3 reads TGTGCCAGCAGATTCGGGACAGACTCCTACGAGCAGTACTTC.

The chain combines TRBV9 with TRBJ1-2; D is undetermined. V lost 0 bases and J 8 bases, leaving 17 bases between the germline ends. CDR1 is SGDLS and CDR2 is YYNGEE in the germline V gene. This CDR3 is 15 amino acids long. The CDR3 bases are TGTGCCAGCAGCGTAGAACAGAACCAGTTACGGGGCTACACCTTC. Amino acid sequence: CASSVEQNQLRGYTF.

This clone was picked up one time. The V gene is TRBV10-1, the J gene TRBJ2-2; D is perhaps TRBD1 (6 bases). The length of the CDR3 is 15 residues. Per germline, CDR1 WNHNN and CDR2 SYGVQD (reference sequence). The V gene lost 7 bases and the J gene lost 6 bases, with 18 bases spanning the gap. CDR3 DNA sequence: TGCGCCAGCACCCCGTCAGGGACACCGGCCGGGGAGCTGTTTTTT. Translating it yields CASTPSGTPAGELFF.

CDR3 loop: CASSSVLGDQPQHF. The DNA for the CDR3 is TGCGCCAGCAGCTCCGTGCTGGGCGATCAGCCCCAGCATTTT. V and J are TRBV4-1 and TRBJ1-5; unclear D gene. Trimming took 5 bases from V and 5 from J, leaving 13 bases between them. Germline CDR1 MGHRA, CDR2 YSYEKL. This CDR3 is built from 14 residues.

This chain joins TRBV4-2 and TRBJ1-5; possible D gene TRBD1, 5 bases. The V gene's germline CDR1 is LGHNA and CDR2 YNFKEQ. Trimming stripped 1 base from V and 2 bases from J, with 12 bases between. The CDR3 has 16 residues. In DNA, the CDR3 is TGTGCCAGCAGCCAAGCACGGGGGAAGGGCAATCAGCCCCAGCATTTT. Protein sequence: CASSQARGKGNQPQHF.

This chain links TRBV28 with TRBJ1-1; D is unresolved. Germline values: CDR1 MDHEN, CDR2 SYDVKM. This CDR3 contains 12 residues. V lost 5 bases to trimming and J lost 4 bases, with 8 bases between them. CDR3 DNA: TGTGCCAGCAGTCCCTCGGGCACTGAAGCTTTCTTT. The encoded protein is CASSPSGTEAFF.

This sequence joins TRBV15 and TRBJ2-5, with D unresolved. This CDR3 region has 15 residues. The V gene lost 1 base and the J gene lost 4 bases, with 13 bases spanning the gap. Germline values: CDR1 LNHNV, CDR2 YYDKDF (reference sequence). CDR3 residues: CATSRALGPGETQYF. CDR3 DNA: TGTGCCACCAGCAGAGCTTTAGGTCCAGGAGAGACCCAGTACTTC.

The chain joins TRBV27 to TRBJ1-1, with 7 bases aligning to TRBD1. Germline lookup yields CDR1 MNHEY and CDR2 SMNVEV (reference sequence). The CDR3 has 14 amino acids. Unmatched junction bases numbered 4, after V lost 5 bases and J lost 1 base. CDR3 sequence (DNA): TGTGCCAGCAGTCTACAGGGGAGGAACACTGAAGCTTTCTTT. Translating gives CASSLQGRNTEAFF.

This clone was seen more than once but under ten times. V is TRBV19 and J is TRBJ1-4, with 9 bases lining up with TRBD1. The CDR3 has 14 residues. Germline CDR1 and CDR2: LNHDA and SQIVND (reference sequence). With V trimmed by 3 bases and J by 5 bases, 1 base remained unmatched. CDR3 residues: CASSIGTGNEKLFF. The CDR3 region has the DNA TGTGCCAGTAGTATTGGGACAGGGAATGAAAAACTGTTTTTT.

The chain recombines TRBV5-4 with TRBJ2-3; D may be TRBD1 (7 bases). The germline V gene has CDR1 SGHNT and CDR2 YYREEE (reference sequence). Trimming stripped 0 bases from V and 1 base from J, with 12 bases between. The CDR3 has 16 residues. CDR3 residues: CASSLGGTVGTDTQYF. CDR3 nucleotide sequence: TGTGCCAGCAGCTTGGGCGGGACAGTCGGCACAGATACGCAGTATTTT.

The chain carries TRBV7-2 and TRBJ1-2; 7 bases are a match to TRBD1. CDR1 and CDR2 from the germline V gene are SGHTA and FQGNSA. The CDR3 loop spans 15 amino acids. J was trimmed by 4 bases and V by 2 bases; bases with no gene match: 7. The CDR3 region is CASSLYSDRAYGYTF. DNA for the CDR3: TGTGCCAGCAGCTTATATTCCGACAGGGCCTATGGCTACACCTTC.